One and the same sample provided the 5 T cell receptor beta chains below, sequenced in a study of T cells expressing NK-cell markers. TCRdb re-called the 5' RACE reads, yielding one record per CDR3 amino acid sequence without DNA. The sample includes roughly 280,000 distinct CDR3 sequences. The specimen was blood T cells: a sorted CD56 or NKG2C T cell subset, CD4+ or CD8+ T cells, or bulk PBMC T cells (not recorded which). The receptor set was obtained from a man aged 18 to 29 in good health.

The rearrangement uses TRBV20-1 and TRBJ1-1; absent DNA, TCRdb's TRBD1 call cannot be checked. This CDR3 has 14 residues. CDR1 DFQATT and CDR2 SNEGSKA come from the germline V gene (reference sequence). This CDR3 reads CSARSRDTNTEAFF.

The rearrangement uses TRBV5-1 and TRBJ1-1; TCRdb's D call of TRBD1 is untestable without DNA. From germline, CDR1 is SGHRS and CDR2 YFSETQ. This CDR3 has 13 residues. Here the CDR3 reads CASSSDRGGEAFF.

The genes are TRBV12-3 or TRBV12-4 and TRBJ1-4. The length of the CDR3 is 13 residues. The CDR3 is CASSFPRSEKLFF.

This rearrangement joins TRBV4-3 to TRBJ2-7; TCRdb's D gene call, TRBD2, goes unchecked for lack of DNA. CDR3 length: 16 amino acids. Germline V gene data show CDR1 as LGHNA and CDR2 as YSLEER. This chain's CDR3 is CASSQEWTSGRYEQYF.

The rearrangement links TRBV6-1 to TRBJ2-2; TCRdb reports TRBD2, a call that lacks DNA to check it against. This CDR3 comprises 15 residues. Germline V CDR1 and CDR2: MNHNS, SASEGT. CDR3 sequence: CASRPGTTHTGELFF.